The TCR beta chain described here comes from a study of response to subunit inactivated influenza vaccine (dated by TCRdb to between 2018 and 2020). About the investigation overall: To follow how T cells responded to a trivalent subunit inactivated influenza vaccine, the researchers relied on deep quantitative profiling of the T cell receptor repertoire. Broad study findings and their caveats: The authors suggested that each seasonal influenza vaccination may recruit only a limited number of new T cells.

Many counts were recorded for this clonotype. No antigen is known for it. No base-level quality is on record; no much larger clone is a single base apart. The CDR3, from cysteine to phenylalanine, totals 15 residues. The DNA shown is the 45-base CDR3, in frame from base 1. CDR1 and CDR2 were assigned from the germline V gene (reference sequence) as GTSNPN and SVGIG. Germline trimming amounts to 0 bases on V and 7 bases on J, with 6 as the count of junction bases outside the gene matches. The library came from RT-PCR. Sequencer: Illumina HiSeq 2500. TCRdb trimmed the raw reads at Q25, called clones with MiXCR and kept productive beta chains. Rows are unified per CDR3 protein, each entry keeping the most common DNA and genes. The sample table lists around 320,000 distinct CDR3 sequences, around 20% of them with a count of one. The top ten clonotypes cover 10% to 13% of the sample.

The origin of this receptor is a man aged 50 to 69 who received an inactivated influenza vaccine. Donor details come from another sample of the same person, matched by shared clones. The receptor chain draws on TRBV30 and TRBJ1-6, with 7 junctional bases fitting TRBD1. This specimen consisted of PBMCs from blood, obtained around 22 months after vaccination. The DNA reads as follows: TGTGCCTGGAGTGTACTGGGGACAGCCAATTCACCCCTCCACTTT. Its translation is CAWSVLGTANSPLHF.